This record concerns one T cell receptor (beta chain) sequence. Its antigen is not identified. This entry is derived from a study of cytomegalovirus exposure and HLA in healthy donors. Study-wide results and caveats: Most TCRs appeared rarely, but some public TCRs recurred in many donors.

The PCR made use of 60 Vbeta and 13 Jbeta primers. The table came from immunoSEQ multiplex PCR; TCRdb's copy has only in-frame clones and leaves some out. In the table there are around 140,000 clones, approximately 75% of which are singletons. Trimming removed 7 bases from V and 6 bases from J, with 16 bases in between. This CDR3 is 14 amino acids long. Germline V gene sequence: CDR1 MDHEN, CDR2 SYDVKM. The sample was PBMCs. The receptor was isolated from a male donor in good health and CMV-seronegative. This sequence joins TRBV28 and TRBJ1-5; no firm D call. The CDR3 DNA sequence: TGTGCCAGCAACAAGGGAGGGTCCGGTCAGCCCCAGCATTTT. Amino acids: CASNKGGSGQPQHF.